Reported below is one T cell receptor beta chain. This specimen comes from a study of OX40 agonist ivuxolimab in advanced cancers. Produced via immunoSEQ multiplex PCR; TCRdb's table is partial and in-frame only. The sample includes some 69,000 clones, almost 90% seen only once; the top ten take 2.5% to 3%. The CDR3 is made up of 15 amino acids. Per germline, CDR1 PRHDT and CDR2 FYEKMQ (reference sequence). Trimming cost V 5 bases and J 1 base; bases outside gene matches: 7. J is TRBJ2-5 and V is TRBV13; TRBD1 agrees at 7 bases. Here the sequenced sample was CD4+ or CD8+ T cells sorted from blood, taken in a trial of the OX40 agonist ivuxolimab. The TCR sequence derives from an adult with an advanced solid tumor such as melanoma, head and neck, liver or kidney cancer. DNA for the CDR3: TGTGCCAGCAGCCAAAGGACAGGTGCCCAAGAGACCCAGTACTTC. Protein: CASSQRTGAQETQYF.